This TCR beta chain comes out of a study of radiotherapy plus CTLA-4 blockade in lung cancer. Study-level information: Around 18% of enrolled patients responded objectively, and roughly 31% had disease control. General study findings and limits: Clones of tumor-derived TCRs expanded in blood after radiotherapy plus ipilimumab. Response was reportedly best predicted by early blood T cell clone dynamics, with interferon-beta.

Treatment of patients with chemo-refractory metastatic non-small-cell lung cancer consisted of focal radiation plus CTLA-4 blockade with ipilimumab. The germline gives CDR1 SGHVS, CDR2 FQNEAQ. V was clipped by 10 bases and J by 7 bases, with 28 bases between them. The CDR3 totals 16 residues. This clone showed up just a few times. Its cognate antigen is unknown. Only in-frame clones appear in the TCRdb table, and some are missing; sequencing was by immunoSEQ multiplex PCR. The table has more than 90,000 clones, more than 75% seen once. The genes are TRBV7-8 and TRBJ1-1; no firm D call. The clonotype comes from a human donor with non-small cell lung cancer that progressed on radiotherapy plus ipilimumab. Some clones in this sample may be carry-over from other donors' samples. The sample in question was peripheral blood, obtained from a patient treated with radiotherapy plus ipilimumab. This CDR3 reads CATIPPFRSRRSEAFF. In nucleotides, the CDR3 is TGTGCCACCATCCCGCCATTTAGGTCCCGACGAAGTGAAGCTTTCTTT.